Listed here are 7 T cell receptor beta chains from one sample, sequenced in a study of OX40 agonist ivuxolimab in advanced cancers. Method: immunoSEQ multiplex PCR; TCRdb's copy keeps in-frame clones and lacks some. The sample yields fewer than 10,000 clones, roughly 90% seen once. Sample: CD4+ or CD8+ T cells sorted from blood, taken in a trial of the OX40 agonist ivuxolimab. The origin of the receptors is an adult with an advanced solid tumor such as melanoma, head and neck, liver or kidney cancer.

The chain links TRBV28 to TRBJ2-2; D gene ambiguous. The CDR3 has 15 amino acids. The germline V and J ends were trimmed by 3 bases and 4 bases, with 12 bases remaining between them. Germline V gives CDR1 MDHEN, CDR2 SYDVKM. Here the CDR3 DNA reads TGTGCCAGCAGTTTGCCGGGCTCAGGCACCGGGGAGCTGTTTTTT. Protein: CASSLPGSGTGELFF.

V is TRBV19 and J is TRBJ1-5, with D uncertain. Germline assignment: CDR1 LNHDA and CDR2 SQIVND (reference sequence). The V gene lost 7 bases and the J gene lost 0 bases, with 13 bases spanning the gap. This CDR3 has 15 amino acids. CDR3 nucleotides: TGTGCCAGTACCTCGCCGAAGTATAGCAATCAGCCCCAGCATTTT. It translates to CASTSPKYSNQPQHF.

The chain uses TRBV4-2 and TRBJ1-1, with 8 bases fitting TRBD1. CDR1 is LGHNA, CDR2 YNFKEQ, per germline. Trimming cost V 2 bases and J 4 bases; bases outside gene matches: 6. The CDR3 consists of 15 residues. The CDR3 loop reads CASSQRDRGGTEAFF. The CDR3 DNA sequence: TGTGCCAGCAGCCAAAGAGACAGGGGCGGCACTGAAGCTTTCTTT.

This clone was counted a few times. The chain joins TRBV10-3 to TRBJ2-2; D not resolved. The CDR3 has 12 amino acids. Germline lookup yields CDR1 ENHRY and CDR2 SYGVKD. V lost 6 bases and J 1 base, leaving 3 bases between the germline ends. CDR3 nucleotide sequence: TGTGCCATCAGGGGGAACACCGGGGAGCTGTTTTTT. Translated, it gives CAIRGNTGELFF.

This chain uses TRBV9 with TRBJ1-6; no firm D call. The V gene's germline CDR1 is SGDLS and CDR2 YYNGEE. V gave up 0 bases and J gave up 10 bases, with 11 bases separating them. The CDR3 runs 14 residues. CDR3 residues: CASSVGRGGSPLHF. CDR3 DNA sequence: TGTGCCAGCAGCGTAGGACGGGGTGGCTCACCCCTCCACTTT.

The CDR3 DNA reads TGCAGCGCCGAACTCTCGACAGGCTCCTATGGCTACACCTTC. This sequence encodes CSAELSTGSYGYTF. This rearrangement joins TRBV29-1 to TRBJ1-2, with D tentatively TRBD1 (6 bases). This CDR3 region has 14 residues. Germline CDR1 SQVTM, CDR2 ANQGSEA. Trimming pared 7 bases from V and 4 bases from J, leaving 19 bases between.

This clone was seen once. This chain connects TRBV15 to TRBJ2-2; TRBD2 agrees at 7 bases. Germline-derived CDR1 and CDR2 are LNHNV and YYDKDF (reference sequence). With 0 bases clipped from V and 2 bases from J, the junction kept 9 bases outside the gene matches. CDR3 length: 18 residues. The CDR3: CATSRDGLGLKNTGELFF. Here the CDR3 DNA reads TGTGCCACCAGCAGAGACGGATTGGGACTAAAAAACACCGGGGAGCTGTTTTTT.